Below, one T cell receptor beta chain is given with its context. The data were obtained in a study of patients and donors after allogeneic stem cell transplantation. One entry per CDR3 protein, called by TCRdb with MiXCR from the RT-PCR reads. Here the sample spans 50,000 to 60,000 distinct CDR3 sequences, about 14% being singletons. Germline V gives CDR1 LGHDT, CDR2 YNNKEL (reference sequence). The CDR3 runs 14 residues. Trimming pared 0 bases from V and 6 bases from J, leaving 8 bases between. The J gene is TRBJ2-2, the V gene TRBV3-1; D is undetermined. Input material: blood, either unsorted or a sorted T cell fraction (not recorded which). This TCR came from a human donor who was either an allogeneic HSCT recipient or a stem cell or donor lymphocyte infusion donor (not recorded which). It is not recorded whose cells these are; they may come from a transplant donor. The DNA for the CDR3 is TGTGCCAGCAGCCAAGAAAGGGAAGCCGGGGAGCTGTTTTTT. As protein: CASSQEREAGELFF.